This TCR beta chain derives from a study of blood T cell repertoires in COVID-19. The overall study: COVID-19 samples, acute and convalescent, were from the United States, Italy and Spain. PBMCs, B-cell-depleted T cells, or T cells provided the cDNA or gDNA that made up the material.

Trimming removed 5 bases from V and 5 bases from J, with 13 bases in between. This CDR3 is 13 amino acids long. The germline gives CDR1 SGHRS, CDR2 YFSETQ. In the authors' methods: Estimated nucleated cell counts came from reference gene primer amplification. Sequencing was performed with immunoSEQ multiplex PCR; in TCRdb, only in-frame clones are kept and a portion is missing. V and J calls and clone size come straight from that table; D and trimming were deduced from the DNA. This sample yields over 350,000 clones, of which around 88% are seen a single time; about 4.5% belongs to the top ten. This clone came up a few times.

Material for sequencing was peripheral blood. The gene calls are TRBV5-1 and TRBJ1-2; TRBD1 might be the D (5 bases). The origin of this receptor is a woman younger than 45 with acute or convalescent COVID-19. The CDR3 loop is CASSMSTAYGYTF. In DNA form, the CDR3 reads TGCGCCAGCAGTATGTCGACAGCTTATGGCTACACCTTC. Filled out from reference TRBV5-1 and TRBJ1-2, the complete variable domain reads KAGVTQTPRYLIKTRGQQVTLSCSPISGHRSVSWYQQTPGQGLQFLFEYFSETQRNKGNFPGRFSGRQFSNSRSEMNVSTLELGDSALYLCASSMSTAYGYTFGSGTRLTVV.